This T cell receptor (beta chain) was profiled in a study of cytomegalovirus exposure and HLA in healthy donors. The CDR3 length is 12 residues. Germline V gene lookup returns CDR1 SGHKS and CDR2 YYEKEE (reference sequence). Trimming pared 4 bases from V and 7 bases from J, leaving 6 bases between. General study results and limits: Researchers counted 164 TCR beta chains as cytomegalovirus-associated. Roughly uniform sequencing depth across donors was assumed, possibly incorrectly.

In the case of this clone: What it binds is unknown.

The PCR had 60 Vbeta and 13 Jbeta primers. Data came from immunoSEQ multiplex PCR; TCRdb stores just in-frame clones and leaves some out. Of 100,000 or so clones in the sample, around 75% were seen once. The J gene is TRBJ1-6, the V gene TRBV5-5; possibly TRBD1 for D (6 bases). This clonotype was sampled from a male donor in good health and CMV-seropositive. The sample taken for sequencing was PBMCs. CDR3 DNA sequence: TGTGCCAGCAGCACAGGGAATTCACCCCTCCACTTT. It codes for CASSTGNSPLHF.